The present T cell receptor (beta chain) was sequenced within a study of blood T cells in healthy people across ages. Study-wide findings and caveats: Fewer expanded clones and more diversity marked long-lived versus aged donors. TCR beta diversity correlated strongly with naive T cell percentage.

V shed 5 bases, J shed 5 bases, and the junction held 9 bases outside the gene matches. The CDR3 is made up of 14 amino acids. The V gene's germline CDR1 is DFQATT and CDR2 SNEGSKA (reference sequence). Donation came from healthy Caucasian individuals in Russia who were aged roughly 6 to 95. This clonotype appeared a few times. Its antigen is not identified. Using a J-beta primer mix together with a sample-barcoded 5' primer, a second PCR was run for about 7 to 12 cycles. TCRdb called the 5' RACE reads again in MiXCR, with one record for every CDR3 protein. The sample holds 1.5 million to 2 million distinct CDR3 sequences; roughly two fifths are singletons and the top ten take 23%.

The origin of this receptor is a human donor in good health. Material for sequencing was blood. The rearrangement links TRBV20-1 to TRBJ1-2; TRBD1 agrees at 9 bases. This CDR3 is CSASGTGKAYGYTF. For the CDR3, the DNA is TGCAGTGCTTCCGGGACAGGGAAAGCGTATGGCTACACCTTC.